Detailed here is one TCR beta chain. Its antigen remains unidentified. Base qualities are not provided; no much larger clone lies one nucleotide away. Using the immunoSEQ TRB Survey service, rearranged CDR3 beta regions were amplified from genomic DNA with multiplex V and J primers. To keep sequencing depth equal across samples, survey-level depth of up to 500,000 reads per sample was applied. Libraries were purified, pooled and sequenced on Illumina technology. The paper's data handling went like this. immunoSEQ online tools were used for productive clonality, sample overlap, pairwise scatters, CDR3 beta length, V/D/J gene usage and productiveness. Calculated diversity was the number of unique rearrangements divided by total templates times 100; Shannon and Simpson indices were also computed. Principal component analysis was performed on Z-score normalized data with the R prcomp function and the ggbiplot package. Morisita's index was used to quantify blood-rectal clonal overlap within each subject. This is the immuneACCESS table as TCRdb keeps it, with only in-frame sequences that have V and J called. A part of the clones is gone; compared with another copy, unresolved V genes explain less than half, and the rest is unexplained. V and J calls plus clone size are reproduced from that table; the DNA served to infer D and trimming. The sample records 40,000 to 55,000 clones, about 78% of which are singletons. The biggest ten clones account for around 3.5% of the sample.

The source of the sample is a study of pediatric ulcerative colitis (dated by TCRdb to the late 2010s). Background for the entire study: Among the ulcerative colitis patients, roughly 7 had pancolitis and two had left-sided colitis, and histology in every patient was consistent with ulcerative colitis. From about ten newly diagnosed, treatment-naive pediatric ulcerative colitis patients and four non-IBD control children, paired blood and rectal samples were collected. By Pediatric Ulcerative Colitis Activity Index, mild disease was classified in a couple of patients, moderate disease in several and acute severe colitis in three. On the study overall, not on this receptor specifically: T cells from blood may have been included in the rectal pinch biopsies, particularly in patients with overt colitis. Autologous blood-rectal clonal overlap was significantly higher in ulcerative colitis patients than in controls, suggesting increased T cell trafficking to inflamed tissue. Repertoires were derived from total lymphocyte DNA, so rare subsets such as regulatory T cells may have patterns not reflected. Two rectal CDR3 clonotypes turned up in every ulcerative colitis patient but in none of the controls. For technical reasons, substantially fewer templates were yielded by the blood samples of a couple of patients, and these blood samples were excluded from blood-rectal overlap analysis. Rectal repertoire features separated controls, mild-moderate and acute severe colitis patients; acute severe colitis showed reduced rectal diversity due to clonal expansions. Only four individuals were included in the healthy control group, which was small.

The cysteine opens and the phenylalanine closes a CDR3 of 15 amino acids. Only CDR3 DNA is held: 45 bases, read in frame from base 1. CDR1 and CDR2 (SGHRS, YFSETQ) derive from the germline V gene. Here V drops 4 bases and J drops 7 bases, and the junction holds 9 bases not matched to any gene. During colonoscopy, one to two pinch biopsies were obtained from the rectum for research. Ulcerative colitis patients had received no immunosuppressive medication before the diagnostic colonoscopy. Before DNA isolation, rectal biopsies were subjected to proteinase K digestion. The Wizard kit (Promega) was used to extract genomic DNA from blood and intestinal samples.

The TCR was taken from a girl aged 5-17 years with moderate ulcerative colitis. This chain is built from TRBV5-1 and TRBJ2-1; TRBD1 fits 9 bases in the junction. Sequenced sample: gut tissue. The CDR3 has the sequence CASSRDRVRTNEQFF. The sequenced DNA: TGCGCCAGCAGCAGGGACAGGGTACGTACAAATGAGCAGTTCTTC.